A single sample gave rise to the 5 T cell receptor beta chains below, sequenced in a study of T-cell memory formation after mild COVID-19. TCRdb itself ran the 5' RACE reads through MiXCR, one entry per CDR3 protein. In the table there are fewer than 250,000 distinct CDR3 sequences, roughly a tenth of which are singletons. Sequenced sample: PBMCs or a T cell subset sorted from them (not recorded which). These receptors were taken from a man younger than 35 who had mild COVID-19 (a few samples of this study predate the infection). Cell type and time point are not known.

CDR3 in DNA: TGCAGTGCTATCAGGCAAGAGACCCAGTACTTC. Its protein product is CSAIRQETQYF. This chain links TRBV20-1 with TRBJ2-5; unclear D gene. This CDR3 comprises 11 residues. Trimming shortened V by 4 bases and J by 2 bases, and 5 bases separated the two germline ends. CDR1 is DFQATT and CDR2 is SNEGSKA in the germline V gene (reference sequence).

This clonotype was counted at least ten times. This sequence joins TRBV4-1 and TRBJ1-1, with D possibly TRBD1 on 6 matching bases. The CDR3 loop spans 14 amino acids. V dropped 6 bases and J dropped 2 bases, with 13 bases sitting between them. Germline V lookup: CDR1 MGHRA, CDR2 YSYEKL. CDR3 coding DNA: TGCGCCAGCAGGGGGGCGTTGAGAAACACTGAAGCTTTCTTT. Amino acid sequence: CASRGALRNTEAFF.

Note on this clonotype: One junction end disagrees with the germline gene, perhaps due to a read error. The chain recombines TRBV6-6 with TRBJ1-3; D is unresolved. Germline assignment: CDR1 MNHNY and CDR2 SVGAGI (reference sequence). The CDR3 contains 13 residues. The CDR3 sequence is CASSWGKGPRRDF. The CDR3 DNA reads TGTGCCAGCAGTTGGGGTAAAGGCCCCCGGAGGGATTTT.

This rearrangement joins TRBV7-2 to TRBJ1-6; TRBD1 might be the D (5 bases). The V end lost 1 base, the J end lost 8 bases, and 9 bases lay between the germline ends. CDR1 SGHTA and CDR2 FQGNSA come from the germline V gene. CDR3 length: 14 residues. CDR3 bases: TGTGCCAGCAGCTTAGACCGGGGGGATTCACCCCTCCACTTT. Its protein product is CASSLDRGDSPLHF.

This clonotype has a handful of counts. The chain has TRBV28 and TRBJ2-7, with 10 bases aligning to TRBD1. V was pared by 5 bases and J by 3 bases, with 4 bases of the junction left unmatched. This CDR3 has 14 residues. Germline V gene lookup returns CDR1 MDHEN and CDR2 SYDVKM. The CDR3 coding sequence is TGTGCCAGCAGTCCCGGGACAGGGGACTACGAGCAGTACGTC. Amino acid sequence: CASSPGTGDYEQYV.